This TCR beta chain emerged from a study of blood T cell repertoires in COVID-19. This clone was seen a few times. The CDR3 spans 14 residues. V was trimmed by 2 bases and J by 6 bases, leaving 11 bases between them. The germline CDR1 and CDR2 sequences are LGHNA and YNFKEQ. Produced via immunoSEQ multiplex PCR; TCRdb's table is partial and in-frame only. The sample has around 200,000 clones; just under 80% are singletons. The sequence came from an elderly woman with active or convalescent COVID-19. The sequencing input was peripheral blood. The chain combines TRBV4-2 with TRBJ1-5; D is uncertain. The CDR3 is CASSQPIGGQPQHF. In nucleotides, the CDR3 is TGTGCCAGCAGCCAACCTATTGGTGGTCAGCCCCAGCATTTT.